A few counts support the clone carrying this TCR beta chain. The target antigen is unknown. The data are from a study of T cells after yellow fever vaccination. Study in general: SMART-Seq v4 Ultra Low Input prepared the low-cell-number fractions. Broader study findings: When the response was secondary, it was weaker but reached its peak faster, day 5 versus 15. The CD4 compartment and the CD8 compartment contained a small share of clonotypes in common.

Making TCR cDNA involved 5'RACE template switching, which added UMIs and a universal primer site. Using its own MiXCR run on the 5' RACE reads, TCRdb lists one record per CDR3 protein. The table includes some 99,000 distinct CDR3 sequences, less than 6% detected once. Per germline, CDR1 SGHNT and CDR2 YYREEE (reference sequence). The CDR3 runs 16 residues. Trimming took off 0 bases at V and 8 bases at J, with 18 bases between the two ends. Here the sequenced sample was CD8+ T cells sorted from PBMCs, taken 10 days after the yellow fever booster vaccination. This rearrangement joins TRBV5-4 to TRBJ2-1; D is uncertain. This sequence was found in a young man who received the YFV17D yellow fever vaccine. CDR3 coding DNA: TGTGCCAGCAGCTTGGAAATCCGGGCCTATCGAGATGAGCAGTTCTTC. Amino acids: CASSLEIRAYRDEQFF.